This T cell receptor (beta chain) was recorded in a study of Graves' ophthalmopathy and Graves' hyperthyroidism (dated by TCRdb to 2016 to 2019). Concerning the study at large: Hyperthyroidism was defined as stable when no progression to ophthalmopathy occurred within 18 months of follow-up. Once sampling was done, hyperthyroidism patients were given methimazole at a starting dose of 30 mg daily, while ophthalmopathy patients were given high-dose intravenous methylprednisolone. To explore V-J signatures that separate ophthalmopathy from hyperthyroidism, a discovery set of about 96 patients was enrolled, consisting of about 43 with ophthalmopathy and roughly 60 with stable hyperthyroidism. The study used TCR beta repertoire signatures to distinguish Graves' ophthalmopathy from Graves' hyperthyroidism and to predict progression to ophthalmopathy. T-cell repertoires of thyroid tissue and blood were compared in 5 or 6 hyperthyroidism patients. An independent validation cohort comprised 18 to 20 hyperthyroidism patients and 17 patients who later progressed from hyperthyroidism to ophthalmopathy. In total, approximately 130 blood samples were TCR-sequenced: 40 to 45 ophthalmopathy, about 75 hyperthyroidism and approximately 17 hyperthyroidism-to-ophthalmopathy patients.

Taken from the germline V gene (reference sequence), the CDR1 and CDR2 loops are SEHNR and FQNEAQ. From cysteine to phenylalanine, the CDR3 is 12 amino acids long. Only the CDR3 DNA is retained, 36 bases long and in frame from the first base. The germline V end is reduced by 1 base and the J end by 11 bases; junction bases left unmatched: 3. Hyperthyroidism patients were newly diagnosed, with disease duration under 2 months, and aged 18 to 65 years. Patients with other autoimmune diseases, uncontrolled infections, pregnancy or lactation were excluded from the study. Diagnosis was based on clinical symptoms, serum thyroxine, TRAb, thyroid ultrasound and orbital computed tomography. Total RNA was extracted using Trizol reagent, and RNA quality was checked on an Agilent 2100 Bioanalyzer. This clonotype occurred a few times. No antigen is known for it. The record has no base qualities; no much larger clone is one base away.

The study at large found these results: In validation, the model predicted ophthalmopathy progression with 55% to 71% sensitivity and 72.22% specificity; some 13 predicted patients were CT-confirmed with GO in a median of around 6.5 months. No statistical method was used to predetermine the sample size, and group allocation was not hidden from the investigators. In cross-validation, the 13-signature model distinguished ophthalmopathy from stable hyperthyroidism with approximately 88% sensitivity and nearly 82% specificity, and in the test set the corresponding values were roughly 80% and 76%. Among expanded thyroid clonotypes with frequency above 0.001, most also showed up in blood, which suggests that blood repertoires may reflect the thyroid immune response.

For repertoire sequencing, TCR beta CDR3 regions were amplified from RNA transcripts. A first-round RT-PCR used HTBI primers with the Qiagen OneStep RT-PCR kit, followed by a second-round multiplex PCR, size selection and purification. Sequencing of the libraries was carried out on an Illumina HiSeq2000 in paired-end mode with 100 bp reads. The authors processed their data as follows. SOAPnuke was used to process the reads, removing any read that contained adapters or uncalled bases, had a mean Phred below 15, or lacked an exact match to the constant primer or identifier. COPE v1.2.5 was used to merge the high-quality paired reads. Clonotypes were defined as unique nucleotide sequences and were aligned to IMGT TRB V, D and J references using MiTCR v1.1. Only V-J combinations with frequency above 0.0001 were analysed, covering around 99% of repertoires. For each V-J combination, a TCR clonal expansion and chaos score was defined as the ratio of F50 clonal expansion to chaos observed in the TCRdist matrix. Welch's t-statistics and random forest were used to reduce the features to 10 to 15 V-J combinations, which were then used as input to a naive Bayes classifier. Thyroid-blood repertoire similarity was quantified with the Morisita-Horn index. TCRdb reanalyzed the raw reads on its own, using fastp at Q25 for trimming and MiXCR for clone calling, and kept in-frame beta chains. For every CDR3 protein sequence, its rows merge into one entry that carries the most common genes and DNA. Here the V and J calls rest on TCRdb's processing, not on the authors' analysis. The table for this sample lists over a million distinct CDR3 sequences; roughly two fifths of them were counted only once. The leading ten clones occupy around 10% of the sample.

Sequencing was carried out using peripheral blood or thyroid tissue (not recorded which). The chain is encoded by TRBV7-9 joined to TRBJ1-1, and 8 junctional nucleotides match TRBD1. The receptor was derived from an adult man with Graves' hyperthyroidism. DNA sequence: TGTGCCAGCAGCTTAGGGACAGGGAGCGCTTTCTTT. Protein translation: CASSLGTGSAFF. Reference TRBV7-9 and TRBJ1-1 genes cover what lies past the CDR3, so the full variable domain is DTGVSQNPRHKITKRGQNVTFRCDPISEHNRLYWYRQTLGQGPEFLTYFQNEAQLEKSRLLSDRFSAERPKGSFSTLEIQRTEQGDSAMYLCASSLGTGSAFFGQGTRLTVV.